These 28 T cell receptor beta chains came from one sample sequenced in a study of T cell responses to AZD1222 COVID-19 vaccine. Profiling relied on immunoSEQ multiplex PCR, and the TCRdb table lists in-frame clones only, not all of them. The data hold around 140,000 clones, with over 75% observed a single time. The sequenced sample was peripheral blood, obtained on day 0 of AZD1222 vaccination. The receptors derive from an adult in good health.

The rearrangement uses TRBV18 and TRBJ1-5, with 9 bases aligning to TRBD1. The V segment lost 6 bases and the J segment 6 bases; nucleotides outside the gene matches: 6. The CDR3 sequence is 14 residues long. Germline CDR1 reads KGHSH; CDR2 reads LQKENI. This CDR3 reads CASSRDRVGQPQHF. The CDR3 DNA sequence: TGTGCCAGCTCGCGGGACAGGGTTGGTCAGCCCCAGCATTTT.

The sample holds a few counts of this clone. This chain links TRBV28 with TRBJ2-7; D is perhaps TRBD1 or TRBD2 (5 bases each). The germline V and J ends were trimmed by 8 bases and 3 bases, with 14 bases remaining between them. From germline, CDR1 is MDHEN and CDR2 SYDVKM. This CDR3 region has 13 residues. The CDR3 bases are TGTGCCAGCCATCCGGGACGGAGCTACGAGCAGTACTTC. It is translated as CASHPGRSYEQYF.

This rearrangement joins TRBV10-3 to TRBJ2-7, with 10 bases matching TRBD1. The germline CDR1 and CDR2 sequences are ENHRY and SYGVKD. CDR3 size: 15 residues. With 6 bases clipped from V and 0 bases from J, the junction kept 5 bases outside the gene matches. CDR3 in amino acids: CAISQGQGTSYEQYF. The CDR3, as DNA: TGTGCCATCAGCCAGGGACAGGGGACCTCCTACGAGCAGTACTTC.

The gene calls are TRBV28 and TRBJ1-5; D is undetermined. The CDR3 loop spans 11 amino acids. The germline CDR1 and CDR2 sequences are MDHEN and SYDVKM. V lost 7 bases and J 6 bases, leaving 7 bases between the germline ends. The CDR3: CASKRGQPQHF. The CDR3 DNA sequence: TGTGCCAGCAAGCGGGGTCAGCCCCAGCATTTT.

This chain uses TRBV6-1 with TRBJ1-3, with D perhaps TRBD1 (5 bases). V lost 2 bases and J 8 bases, leaving 19 bases between the germline ends. The CDR3 runs to 16 residues. Germline lookup yields CDR1 MNHNS and CDR2 SASEGT. The CDR3 is CASSEPRGASRYTIYF. The DNA of the CDR3 is TGTGCCAGCAGTGAACCCCGAGGGGCCAGCCGATACACCATATATTTT.

The V gene is TRBV28, the J gene TRBJ2-3; possible D gene TRBD2, 5 bases. This CDR3 spans 16 amino acids. Per germline, CDR1 MDHEN and CDR2 SYDVKM. V lost 6 bases to trimming and J lost 5 bases, with 21 bases between them. The CDR3 loop reads CASSLGSVPFLDTQYF. The CDR3 DNA reads TGTGCCAGCAGCCTAGGTAGCGTGCCATTCCTAGATACGCAGTATTTT. Variable domain in full (rest from reference TRBV28 and TRBJ2-3): DVKVTQSSRYLVKRTGEKVFLECVQDMDHENMFWYRQDPGLGLRLIYFSYDVKMKEKGDIPEGYSVSREKKERFSLILESASTNQTSMYLCASSLGSVPFLDTQYFGPGTRLTVL.

This clone has a single count. This chain links TRBV3-1 (or the pseudogene TRBV3-2) with TRBJ1-6; D is perhaps TRBD1 (5 bases). CDR3 length: 15 residues. V lost 3 bases and J lost 7, with 13 bases in between. Per germline, CDR1 LGHDT and CDR2 YNNKEL (reference sequence). The CDR3 loop is CASSQGGVSNSPLHF. CDR3 sequence (DNA): TGTGCCAGCAGCCAGGGGGGGGTTAGCAATTCACCCCTCCACTTT.

The chain has TRBV13 and TRBJ2-1; D not resolved. The CDR3 runs 14 residues. Germline CDR1 PRHDT, CDR2 FYEKMQ (reference sequence). V lost 2 bases, J lost 4 bases, and 9 bases lay in between. The CDR3 bases are TGTGCCAGCAGCTTATATGCCATATACAATGAGCAGTTCTTC. The encoded protein is CASSLYAIYNEQFF.

The V and J genes are TRBV9 and TRBJ1-1; D possibly corresponds to TRBD1 (5 bases). Looked up from germline, CDR1 is SGDLS and CDR2 is YYNGEE. This CDR3 has 13 residues. V lost 5 bases, J lost 0 bases, and 8 bases lay in between. The CDR3 spells CASSDRLNTEAFF. For the CDR3, the DNA is TGTGCCAGCAGTGACAGATTGAACACTGAAGCTTTCTTT.

The rearrangement links TRBV2 to TRBJ1-1; 8 bases are a match to TRBD1. Germline values: CDR1 SNHLY, CDR2 FYNNEI. Germline trimming cut 1 base from V and 0 bases from J; bases unmatched to any gene: 7. The CDR3 consists of 17 residues. The CDR3 loop is CASSEGRTGTLNTEAFF. The CDR3 bases are TGTGCCAGCAGTGAAGGCAGGACAGGGACCTTGAACACTGAAGCTTTCTTT.

This rearrangement joins TRBV11-2 to TRBJ2-2; D ambiguous. The V end was cut by 3 bases, the J end by 2 bases, with 10 bases between. CDR1 is SGHAT and CDR2 is FQNNGV in the germline V gene. This CDR3 spans 15 amino acids. CDR3 bases: TGTGCCAGCAGCTTTAGACTTCTAAACACCGGGGAGCTGTTTTTT. Its translation: CASSFRLLNTGELFF.

The gene calls are TRBV19 and TRBJ1-2, with D uncertain. The CDR3 consists of 14 residues. Trimming pared 3 bases from V and 2 bases from J, leaving 10 bases between. Germline CDR1 reads LNHDA; CDR2 reads SQIVND (reference sequence). CDR3 sequence: CASSISGRNYGYTF. CDR3 DNA sequence: TGTGCCAGTAGTATCTCGGGGAGGAACTATGGCTACACCTTC.

V and J are TRBV7-7 and TRBJ2-7; 8 bases agree with TRBD1. V shed 5 bases and J 3 bases; nucleotides not matched to a gene: 9. The CDR3 sequence is 15 residues long. Germline CDR1 SSHAT, CDR2 FNYEAQ (reference sequence). For the CDR3, the DNA is TGTGCCAGCAGCCTAGGACCGGGACAGGTCTACGAGCAGTACTTC. Translation: CASSLGPGQVYEQYF.

The chain recombines TRBV28 with TRBJ1-5; D remains unclear. This CDR3 has 13 amino acids. Trimming took off 6 bases at V and 2 bases at J, with 8 bases between the two ends. Per germline, CDR1 MDHEN and CDR2 SYDVKM. The CDR3 is CASRRRGNQPQHF. CDR3 DNA: TGTGCCAGCAGGAGACGGGGCAATCAGCCCCAGCATTTT.

This sequence joins TRBV7-8 and TRBJ1-1, with no clear D. The V and J ends lost 6 bases and 4 bases respectively, with 12 bases between them. Germline V lookup: CDR1 SGHVS, CDR2 FQNEAQ. The CDR3 totals 13 residues. In DNA, the CDR3 is TGTGCCAGCAGTTTGACTCCCACCACTGAAGCTTTCTTT. It specifies CASSLTPTTEAFF.

The V and J genes are TRBV6-5 and TRBJ1-4; a weak D match, TRBD1 (5 bases). The CDR3 covers 13 residues. Germline V gene lookup returns CDR1 MNHEY and CDR2 SVGAGI. Trimming shortened V by 6 bases and J by 10 bases, and 15 bases separated the two germline ends. CDR3 protein: CASRGNNGGKLFF. CDR3 in DNA: TGTGCCAGCAGGGGGAACAACGGGGGAAAACTGTTTTTT.

The rearrangement links TRBV24-1 to TRBJ2-3; D unclear. The V gene's germline CDR1 is KGHDR and CDR2 SFDVKD. Trimming left V 10 bases short and J 2 bases short, with 18 bases between. The CDR3 spans 15 residues. Here the CDR3 reads CATGATVGLTDTQYF. CDR3 DNA sequence: TGTGCCACAGGAGCTACGGTGGGCCTCACAGATACGCAGTATTTT.

This clone is a singleton in its sample. The chain carries TRBV5-4 and TRBJ1-1; D is possibly TRBD1 (5 bases). The V end lost 1 base, the J end lost 6 bases, and 13 bases lay between the germline ends. The CDR3 runs to 14 residues. Germline V gives CDR1 SGHNT, CDR2 YYREEE (reference sequence). CDR3 amino acids: CASSLRGGGSEAFF. The CDR3 DNA reads as TGTGCCAGCAGCTTGAGGGGCGGAGGCTCTGAAGCTTTCTTT.

V is TRBV4-1 and J is TRBJ1-2, with TRBD1 identical over 8 bases. J gave up 5 bases and V 4 bases, and 6 bases lay outside the gene matches. CDR3 length: 14 amino acids. Germline V gene lookup returns CDR1 MGHRA and CDR2 YSYEKL. In nucleotides, the CDR3 is TGCGCCAGCAGCCCCAGGACAGGGAGTTATGGCTACACCTTC. Translating gives CASSPRTGSYGYTF.

The chain joins TRBV5-1 to TRBJ2-1, with D maybe TRBD1 (6 bases). In germline, CDR1 is SGHRS, CDR2 YFSETQ. Between the trimmed V and J ends, which lost 2 bases and 10 bases, there was a span of 7 bases. The CDR3 is 11 residues long. This chain's CDR3 is CASSFTGEQFF. The CDR3 bases are TGCGCCAGCAGCTTCACAGGGGAGCAGTTCTTC.

This clone was seen more than once but under ten times. J is TRBJ1-5 and V is TRBV27; the match to TRBD1 covers 9 bases. The germline CDR1 and CDR2 sequences are MNHEY and SMNVEV (reference sequence). This CDR3 is built from 16 residues. V shed 4 bases, J shed 4 bases, and the junction held 8 bases outside the gene matches. CDR3 sequence reads: CASSSTWTGANQPQHF. The CDR3 DNA follows: TGTGCCAGCAGTTCTACGTGGACAGGGGCTAATCAGCCCCAGCATTTT.

This chain connects TRBV25-1 to TRBJ2-7; D assignment may be TRBD1 or TRBD2 (5 bases each). With 5 bases removed from V and 2 bases from J, the gap between germline ends came to 13 bases. Germline V lookup: CDR1 MGHDK, CDR2 SYGVNS. The CDR3 covers 14 residues. CDR3 nucleotide sequence: TGTGCCAGCAGTAAGGCTCTGGGACCCTACGAGCAGTACTTC. Amino acid sequence: CASSKALGPYEQYF.

The chain uses TRBV3-1 (or the pseudogene TRBV3-2) and TRBJ2-3; 7 positions agree with TRBD1. The CDR3 runs to 15 residues. Germline V gene lookup returns CDR1 LGHDT and CDR2 YNNKEL (reference sequence). Losses at the gene ends were 0 bases for V and 5 bases for J; bases not matched to a gene: 5. The CDR3 here is CASSQEGPGGDTQYF. The CDR3, as DNA: TGTGCCAGCAGCCAAGAAGGGCCAGGGGGAGATACGCAGTATTTT.

This chain's CDR3 is CASTGATYNSPLHF. The DNA of the CDR3 is TGTGCCAGTACAGGGGCGACCTATAATTCACCCCTCCACTTT. The V gene is TRBV19, the J gene TRBJ1-6; weak D call: TRBD1 (6 bases). Germline V gene data show CDR1 as LNHDA and CDR2 as SQIVND (reference sequence). CDR3 length equals 14 residues. Trimming left V 7 bases short and J 2 bases short, with 9 bases between.

This chain links TRBV20-1 with TRBJ1-3; D remains ambiguous. V was trimmed by 5 bases and J by 4 bases, leaving 3 bases between them. CDR3 size: 10 residues. The germline V gene encodes CDR1 DFQATT and CDR2 SNEGSKA (reference sequence). CDR3: CSAAGNTIYF. The CDR3 DNA reads TGCAGTGCTGCAGGAAACACCATATATTTT.

The chain employs TRBV6-5 and TRBJ1-1; D not certain. Germline CDR1 and CDR2: MNHEY and SVGAGI. Trimming removed 7 bases at V and 1 base at J, with 10 bases between. CDR3 length equals 13 residues. CDR3: CASTQKKNTEAFF. Here the CDR3 DNA reads TGTGCCAGCACTCAAAAAAAGAACACTGAAGCTTTCTTT.

This chain joins TRBV5-1 and TRBJ2-5, with 7 nucleotides matching TRBD1. This CDR3 is 16 amino acids long. CDR1 SGHRS and CDR2 YFSETQ come from the germline V gene. The V and J ends lost 2 bases and 3 bases, in that order; junction bases with no gene match: 10. The DNA of the CDR3 is TGCGCCAGCAGCTTACATCTTGGACAGGTGGAAGAGACCCAGTACTTC. Its protein is CASSLHLGQVEETQYF.

V gene TRBV15 combines with J gene TRBJ1-6, with 8 bases matching TRBD1. V shed 1 base and J 10 bases; nucleotides not matched to a gene: 9. CDR1 and CDR2 (germline): LNHNV, YYDKDF (reference sequence). This CDR3 has 16 amino acids. In DNA form, the CDR3 reads TGTGCCACCAGCAGAGTAGACAGGGGAGGGTGGTCACCCCTCCACTTT. Its translation: CATSRVDRGGWSPLHF.